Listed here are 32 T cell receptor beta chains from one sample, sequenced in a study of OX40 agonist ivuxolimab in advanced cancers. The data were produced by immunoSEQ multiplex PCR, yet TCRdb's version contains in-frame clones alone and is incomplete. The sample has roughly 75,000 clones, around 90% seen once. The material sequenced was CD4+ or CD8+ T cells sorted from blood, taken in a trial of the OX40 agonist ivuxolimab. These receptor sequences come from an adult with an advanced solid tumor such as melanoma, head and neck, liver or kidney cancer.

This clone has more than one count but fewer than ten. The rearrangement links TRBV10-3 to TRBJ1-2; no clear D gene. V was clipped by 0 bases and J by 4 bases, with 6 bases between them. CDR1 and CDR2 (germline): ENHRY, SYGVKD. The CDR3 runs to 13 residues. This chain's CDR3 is CAISESLGYGYTF. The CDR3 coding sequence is TGTGCCATCAGTGAGTCTCTCGGCTATGGCTACACCTTC.

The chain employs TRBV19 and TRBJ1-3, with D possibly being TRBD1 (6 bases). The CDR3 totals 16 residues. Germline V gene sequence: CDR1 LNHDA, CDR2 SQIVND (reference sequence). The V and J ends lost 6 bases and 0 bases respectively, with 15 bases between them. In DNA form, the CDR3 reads TGTGCCAGTAGATACCGGGGGGGCGCCTCTGGAAACACCATATATTTT. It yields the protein CASRYRGGASGNTIYF.

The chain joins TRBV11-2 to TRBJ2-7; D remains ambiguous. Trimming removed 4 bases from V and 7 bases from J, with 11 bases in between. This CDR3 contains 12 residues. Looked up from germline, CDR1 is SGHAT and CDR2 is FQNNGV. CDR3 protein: CASSSRGEEQYF. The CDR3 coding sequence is TGTGCCAGCAGCTCGCGAGGCGAAGAGCAGTACTTC.

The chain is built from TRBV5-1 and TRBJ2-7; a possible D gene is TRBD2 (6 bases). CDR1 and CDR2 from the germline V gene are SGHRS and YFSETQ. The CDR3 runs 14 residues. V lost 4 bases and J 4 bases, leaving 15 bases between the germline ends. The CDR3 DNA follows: TGCGCCAGCAGCCCGCGACTAGGAGAATACGAGCAGTACTTC. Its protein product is CASSPRLGEYEQYF.

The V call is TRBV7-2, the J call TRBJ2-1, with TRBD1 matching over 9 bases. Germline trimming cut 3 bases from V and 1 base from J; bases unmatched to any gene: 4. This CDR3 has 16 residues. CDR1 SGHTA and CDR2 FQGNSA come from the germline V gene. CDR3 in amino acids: CASSFTGGASYNEQFF. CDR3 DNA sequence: TGTGCCAGCAGCTTTACAGGGGGCGCTTCCTACAATGAGCAGTTCTTC.

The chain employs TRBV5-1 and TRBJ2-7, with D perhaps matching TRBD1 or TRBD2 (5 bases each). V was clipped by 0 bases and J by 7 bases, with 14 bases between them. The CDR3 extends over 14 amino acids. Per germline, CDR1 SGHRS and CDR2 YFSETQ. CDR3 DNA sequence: TGCGCCAGCAGCTTGGGGGACGGTCTTGGAGAGCAGTACTTC. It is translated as CASSLGDGLGEQYF.

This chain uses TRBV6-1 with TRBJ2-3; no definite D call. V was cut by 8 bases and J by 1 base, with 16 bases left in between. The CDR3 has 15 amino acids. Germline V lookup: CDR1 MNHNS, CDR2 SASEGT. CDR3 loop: CASRPSAAGTDTQYF. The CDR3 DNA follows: TGTGCCAGCCGCCCTTCAGCTGCCGGCACAGATACGCAGTATTTT.

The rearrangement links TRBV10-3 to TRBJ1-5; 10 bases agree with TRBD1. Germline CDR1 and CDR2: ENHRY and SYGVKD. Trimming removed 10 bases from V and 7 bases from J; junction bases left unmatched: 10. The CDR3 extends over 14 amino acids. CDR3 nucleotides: TGTGCCACGGCCGGGACAGGGGATAGACAGCCCCAGCATTTT. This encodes CATAGTGDRQPQHF.

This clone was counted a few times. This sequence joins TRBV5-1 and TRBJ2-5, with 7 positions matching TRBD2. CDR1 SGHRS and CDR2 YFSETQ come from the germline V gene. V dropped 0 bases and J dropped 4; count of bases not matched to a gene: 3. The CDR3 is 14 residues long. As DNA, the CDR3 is TGCGCCAGCAGCTTGGAGACTAGCCGAGAGACCCAGTACTTC. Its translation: CASSLETSRETQYF.

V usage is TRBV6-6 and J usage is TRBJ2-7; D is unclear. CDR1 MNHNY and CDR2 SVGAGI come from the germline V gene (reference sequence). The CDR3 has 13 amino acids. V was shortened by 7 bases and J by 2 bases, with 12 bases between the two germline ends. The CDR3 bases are TGTGCCAGCACCAAAGCAGTCACCTACGAGCAGTACTTC. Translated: CASTKAVTYEQYF.

CDR3 nucleotide sequence: TGCACCAGCAGCCAAGCGGGGGACAGGGGTTCTTCACCCCTCCACTTT. This translates into CTSSQAGDRGSSPLHF. The V gene is TRBV1, the J gene TRBJ1-6; the table's D call, TRBD1, has no DNA check behind it. TRBV1 is described as a pseudogene. This CDR3 region has 16 residues.

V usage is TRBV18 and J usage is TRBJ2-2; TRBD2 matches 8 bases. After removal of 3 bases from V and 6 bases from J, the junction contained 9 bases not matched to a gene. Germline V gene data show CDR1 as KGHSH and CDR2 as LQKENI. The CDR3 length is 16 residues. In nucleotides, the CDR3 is TGTGCCAGCTCACCCCCGGCGGCGGGGGGCGCCGGGGAGCTGTTTTTT. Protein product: CASSPPAAGGAGELFF.

The CDR3 loop reads CASSQVSQSGNTIYF. The CDR3 DNA follows: TGTGCCAGCAGCCAAGTAAGTCAGTCTGGAAACACCATATATTTT. The genes are TRBV4-2 and TRBJ1-3; D ambiguous. In germline, CDR1 is LGHNA, CDR2 YNFKEQ. CDR3 length: 15 amino acids. V was clipped by 1 base and J by 1 base, with 8 bases between them.

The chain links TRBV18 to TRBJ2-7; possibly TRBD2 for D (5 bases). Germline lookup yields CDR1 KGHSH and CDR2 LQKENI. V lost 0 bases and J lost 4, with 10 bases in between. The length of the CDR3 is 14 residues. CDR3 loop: CASSPPGVSYEQYF. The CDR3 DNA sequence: TGTGCCAGCTCACCACCGGGAGTGTCGTACGAGCAGTACTTC.

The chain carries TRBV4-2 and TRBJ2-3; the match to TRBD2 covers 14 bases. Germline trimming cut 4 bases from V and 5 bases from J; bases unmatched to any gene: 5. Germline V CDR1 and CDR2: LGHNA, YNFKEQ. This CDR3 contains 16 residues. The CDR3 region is CASSPRLAGGQDTQYF. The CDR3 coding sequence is TGTGCCAGCAGCCCACGACTAGCGGGGGGGCAAGATACGCAGTATTTT.

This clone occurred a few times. CDR3 nucleotides: TGCGCCAGCAGTGAACAAGGAGGGGTTGGCTACACCTTC. It translates to CASSEQGGVGYTF. The rearrangement joins TRBV10-2 to TRBJ1-2, with D possibly being TRBD1 (5 bases). Germline V gives CDR1 WSHSY, CDR2 SAAADI. The V and J ends lost 3 bases and 7 bases respectively, with 12 bases between them. The CDR3 extends over 13 amino acids.

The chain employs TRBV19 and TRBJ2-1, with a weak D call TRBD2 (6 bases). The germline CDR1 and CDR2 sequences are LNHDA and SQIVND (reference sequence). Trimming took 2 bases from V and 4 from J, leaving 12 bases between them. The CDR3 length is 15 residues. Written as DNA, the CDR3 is TGTGCCAGTAGTATATGGCTAGCGCTTTACAATGAGCAGTTCTTC. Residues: CASSIWLALYNEQFF.

CDR3 loop: CASSQGRTLYGYTF. CDR3 DNA: TGCGCCAGCAGCCAAGGACGGACACTTTATGGCTACACCTTC. V and J are TRBV4-3 and TRBJ1-2; a weak D match, TRBD1 (5 bases). The length of the CDR3 is 14 residues. Trimming took 1 base from V and 5 from J, leaving 11 bases between them. Germline V lookup: CDR1 LGHNA, CDR2 YSLEER.

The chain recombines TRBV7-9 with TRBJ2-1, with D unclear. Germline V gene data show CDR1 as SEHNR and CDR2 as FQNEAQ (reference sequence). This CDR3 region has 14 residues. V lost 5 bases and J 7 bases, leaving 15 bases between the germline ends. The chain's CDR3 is CASSRLVGSNEQFF. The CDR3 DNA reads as TGTGCCAGCAGCCGTTTGGTGGGAAGTAATGAGCAGTTCTTC.

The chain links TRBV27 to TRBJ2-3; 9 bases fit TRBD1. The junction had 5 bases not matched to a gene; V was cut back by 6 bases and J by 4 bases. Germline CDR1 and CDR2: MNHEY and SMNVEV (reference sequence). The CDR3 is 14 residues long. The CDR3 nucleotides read TGTGCCAGCAGCCGGACAGGGGTCCCAGATACGCAGTATTTT. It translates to CASSRTGVPDTQYF.

The CDR3 loop is CASSLPGVNTIYF. The CDR3 DNA reads TGTGCCAGCAGCTTACCAGGGGTAAACACCATATATTTT. This rearrangement joins TRBV7-8 to TRBJ1-3, with D tentatively TRBD1 (6 bases). Trimming removed 2 bases at V and 6 bases at J, with 8 bases between. Germline CDR1 reads SGHVS; CDR2 reads FQNEAQ. The CDR3 has 13 residues.

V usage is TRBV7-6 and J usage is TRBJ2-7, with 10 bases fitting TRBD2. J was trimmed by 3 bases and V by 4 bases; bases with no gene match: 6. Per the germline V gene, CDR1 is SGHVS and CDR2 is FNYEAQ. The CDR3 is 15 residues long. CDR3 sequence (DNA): TGTGCCAGCAGCTCACGAGCGGGGGGGAACTACGAGCAGTACTTC. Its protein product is CASSSRAGGNYEQYF. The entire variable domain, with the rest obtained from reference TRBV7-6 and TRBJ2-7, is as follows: GAGVSQSPRYKVTKRGQDVALRCDPISGHVSLYWYRQALGQGPEFLTYFNYEAQQDKSGLPNDRFSAERPEGSISTLTIQRTEQRDSAMYRCASSSRAGGNYEQYFGPGTRLTVT.

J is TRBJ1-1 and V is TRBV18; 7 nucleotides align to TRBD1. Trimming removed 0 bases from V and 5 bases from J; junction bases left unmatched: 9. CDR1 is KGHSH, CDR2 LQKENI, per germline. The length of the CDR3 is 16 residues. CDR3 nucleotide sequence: TGTGCCAGCTCACCACCCTCTAGGGCAGGGGGGACTGAAGCTTTCTTT. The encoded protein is CASSPPSRAGGTEAFF. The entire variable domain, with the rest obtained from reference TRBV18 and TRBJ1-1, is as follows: NAGVMQNPRHLVRRRGQEARLRCSPMKGHSHVYWYRQLPEEGLKFMVYLQKENIIDESGMPKERFSAEFPKEGPSILRIQQVVRGDSAAYFCASSPPSRAGGTEAFFGQGTRLTVV.

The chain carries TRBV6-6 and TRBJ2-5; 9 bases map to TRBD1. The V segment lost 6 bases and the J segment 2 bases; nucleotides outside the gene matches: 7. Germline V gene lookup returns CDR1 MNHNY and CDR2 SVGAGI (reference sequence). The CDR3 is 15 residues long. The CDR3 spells CASRRDRVGQETQYF. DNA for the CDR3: TGTGCCAGCAGACGGGACAGGGTCGGACAAGAGACCCAGTACTTC.

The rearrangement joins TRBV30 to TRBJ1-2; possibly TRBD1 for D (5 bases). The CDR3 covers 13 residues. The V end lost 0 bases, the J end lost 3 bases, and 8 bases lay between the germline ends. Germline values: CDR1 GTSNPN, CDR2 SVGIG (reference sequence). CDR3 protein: CAWSVLTDYGYTF. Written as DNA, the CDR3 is TGTGCCTGGAGTGTATTGACAGACTATGGCTACACCTTC.

The CDR3 spells CAWSWGSEQYF. The CDR3 DNA reads as TGTGCCTGGAGTTGGGGGAGCGAGCAGTACTTC. V is TRBV30 and J is TRBJ2-7; D is perhaps TRBD1 or TRBD2 (5 bases each). CDR1 is GTSNPN and CDR2 is SVGIG in the germline V gene (reference sequence). This CDR3 has 11 residues. The ends were cut back, 2 bases at V and 6 bases at J, with 8 bases in the middle.

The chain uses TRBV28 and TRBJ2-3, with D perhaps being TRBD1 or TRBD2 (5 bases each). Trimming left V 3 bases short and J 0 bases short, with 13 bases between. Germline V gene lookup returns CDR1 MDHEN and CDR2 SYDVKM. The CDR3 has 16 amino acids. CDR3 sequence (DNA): TGTGCCAGCAGTTTGGGAACAGGAGGTAGCACAGATACGCAGTATTTT. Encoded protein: CASSLGTGGSTDTQYF.

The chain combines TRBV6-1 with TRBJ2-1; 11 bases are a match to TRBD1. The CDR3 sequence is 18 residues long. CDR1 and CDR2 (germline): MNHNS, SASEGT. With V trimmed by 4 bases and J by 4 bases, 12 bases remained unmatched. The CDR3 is CASSVRTGGLPAYNEQFF. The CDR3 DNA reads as TGTGCCAGCAGTGTCCGGACAGGGGGCCTCCCGGCATACAATGAGCAGTTCTTC.

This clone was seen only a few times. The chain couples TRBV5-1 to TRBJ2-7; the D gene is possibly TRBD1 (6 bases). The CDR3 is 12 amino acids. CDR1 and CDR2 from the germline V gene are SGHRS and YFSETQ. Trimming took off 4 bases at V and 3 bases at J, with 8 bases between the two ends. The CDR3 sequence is CASSKGDYEQYF. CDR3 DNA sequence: TGCGCCAGCAGCAAGGGGGACTACGAGCAGTACTTC.

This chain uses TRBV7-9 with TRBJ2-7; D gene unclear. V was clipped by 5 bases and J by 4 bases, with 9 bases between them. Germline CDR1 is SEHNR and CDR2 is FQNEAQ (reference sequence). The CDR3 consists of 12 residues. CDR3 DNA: TGTGCCAGCAGCGAGCTGGAGTACGAGCAGTACTTC. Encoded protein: CASSELEYEQYF.

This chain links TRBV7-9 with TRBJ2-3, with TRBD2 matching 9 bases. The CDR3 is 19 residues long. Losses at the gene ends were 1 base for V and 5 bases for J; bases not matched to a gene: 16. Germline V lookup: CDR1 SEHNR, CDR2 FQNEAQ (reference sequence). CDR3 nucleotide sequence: TGTGCCAGCAGCTTAGAGTCAAGAGGGGGCCTAGCGGGACGAGATACGCAGTATTTT. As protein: CASSLESRGGLAGRDTQYF. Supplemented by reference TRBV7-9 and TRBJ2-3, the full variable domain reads DTGVSQNPRHKITKRGQNVTFRCDPISEHNRLYWYRQTLGQGPEFLTYFQNEAQLEKSRLLSDRFSAERPKGSFSTLEIQRTEQGDSAMYLCASSLESRGGLAGRDTQYFGPGTRLTVL.

CDR3 sequence (DNA): TGTGCCAGTAGTATGAACGACGGGTGGGTTGGGGAGACCCAGTACTTC. This sequence encodes CASSMNDGWVGETQYF. The chain has TRBV19 and TRBJ2-5; D remains unclear. This CDR3 has 16 amino acids. V was clipped by 3 bases and J by 5 bases, with 19 bases between them. Looked up from germline, CDR1 is LNHDA and CDR2 is SQIVND (reference sequence).